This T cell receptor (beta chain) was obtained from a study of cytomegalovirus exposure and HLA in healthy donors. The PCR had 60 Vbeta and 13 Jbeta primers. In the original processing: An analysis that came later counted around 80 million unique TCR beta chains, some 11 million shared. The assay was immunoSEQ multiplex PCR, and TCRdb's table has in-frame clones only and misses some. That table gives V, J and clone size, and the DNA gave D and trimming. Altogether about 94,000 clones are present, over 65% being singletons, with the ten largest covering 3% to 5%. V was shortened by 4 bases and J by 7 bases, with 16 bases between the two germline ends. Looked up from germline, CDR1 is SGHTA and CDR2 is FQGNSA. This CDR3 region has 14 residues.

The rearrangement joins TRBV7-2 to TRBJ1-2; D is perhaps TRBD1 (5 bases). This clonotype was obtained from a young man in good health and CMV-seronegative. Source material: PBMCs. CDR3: CASSSSPTALGYTF. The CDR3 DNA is TGTGCCAGCAGCTCCTCTCCGACAGCCCTTGGCTACACCTTC.